A single sample gave rise to the 25 T cell receptor beta chains below, sequenced in a study of shared clonotypes between healthy human individuals. Sequencing was performed with immunoSEQ multiplex PCR; in TCRdb, only in-frame clones are kept and a portion is missing. The table has some 2.1 million clones, 85% to 95% seen once. The sample comprised naive CD4+ T cells sorted from blood. Subset defined: CD45RA+ positively selected. All receptors come from a man between 18 and 35 years old in good health.

Note on this clone: Other nucleotide sequences in the sample specify the same CDR3. The rearrangement links TRBV30 to TRBJ1-3; D perhaps matches TRBD1 (5 bases). Germline CDR1 and CDR2: GTSNPN and SVGIG (reference sequence). V lost 0 bases and J lost 2, with 8 bases in between. The CDR3 loop spans 14 amino acids. CDR3 protein: CAWSVAGAGNTIYF. Here the CDR3 DNA reads TGTGCCTGGAGTGTAGCGGGGGCTGGAAACACCATATATTTT.

The rearrangement joins TRBV7-9 to TRBJ2-7, with D perhaps matching TRBD1 (6 bases). The V gene lost 1 base and the J gene lost 2 bases, with 18 bases spanning the gap. This CDR3 spans 17 amino acids. Germline CDR1 is SEHNR and CDR2 is FQNEAQ (reference sequence). CDR3 DNA sequence: TGTGCCAGCAGCTTAGGAGGTGGCCGGGACATAGCCTACGAGCAGTACTTC. Encoded protein: CASSLGGGRDIAYEQYF.

This chain links TRBV11-2 with TRBJ1-3; the D is unclear. The CDR3 loop spans 16 amino acids. Trimming removed 0 bases at V and 1 base at J, with 10 bases between. Germline CDR1 and CDR2: SGHAT and FQNNGV. The CDR3: CASSLDLLRSGNTIYF. The CDR3, as DNA: TGTGCCAGCAGCTTAGACCTTCTTAGGTCTGGAAACACCATATATTTT.

About this clone: Other DNA sequences from this sample encode an identical CDR3 as well. DNA of the CDR3: TGTGCCAGCAGCCCCCGACAGGGAGCCTACGAGCAGTACTTC. Encoded protein: CASSPRQGAYEQYF. J is TRBJ2-7 and V is TRBV14, with 7 nucleotides matching TRBD1. V lost 4 bases, J lost 2 bases, and 5 bases stayed unmatched. Germline V CDR1 and CDR2: SGHDN, FVKESK. There are 14 residues in the CDR3.

The gene calls are TRBV27 and TRBJ2-7; D is perhaps TRBD1 (5 bases). This CDR3 spans 14 amino acids. CDR1 is MNHEY, CDR2 SMNVEV, per germline (reference sequence). V shed 2 bases and J shed 3 bases, with 11 bases lying between them. The chain's CDR3 is CASSLGARGYEQYF. The CDR3 DNA follows: TGTGCCAGCAGTTTAGGGGCTAGAGGCTACGAGCAGTACTTC.

The sample holds one count of this clone. The chain is built from TRBV29-1 and TRBJ2-7, with TRBD1 as a possible D gene (6 bases). The CDR3 consists of 15 residues. The V and J ends lost 7 bases and 3 bases respectively, with 22 bases between them. Germline CDR1 and CDR2: SQVTM and ANQGSEA. As DNA, the CDR3 is TGCAGCGACTTTTACAGGACAGAGATTATCTACGAGCAGTACTTC. Its protein product is CSDFYRTEIIYEQYF.

This sequence joins TRBV2 and TRBJ1-1; the D is unclear. Germline V CDR1 and CDR2: SNHLY, FYNNEI. V dropped 2 bases and J dropped 4 bases, with 11 bases sitting between them. The length of the CDR3 is 14 residues. CDR3 in DNA: TGTGCCAGCAGTGAATATGTGGGCACCACTGAAGCTTTCTTT. This translates into CASSEYVGTTEAFF.

The chain carries TRBV6-5 and TRBJ2-4, with D possibly TRBD2 on 6 matching bases. V was trimmed by 6 bases and J by 4 bases, leaving 13 bases between them. Germline CDR1 reads MNHEY; CDR2 reads SVGAGI. The length of the CDR3 is 14 residues. CDR3 coding DNA: TGTGCCAGCAGGGAGGGGCTCGGTAAAAACATTCAGTACTTC. This encodes CASREGLGKNIQYF.

The genes are TRBV4-3 and TRBJ1-5; no reliable D call. Between the trimmed V and J ends, which lost 0 bases and 2 bases, there was a span of 26 bases. Germline CDR1 and CDR2: LGHNA and YSLEER. CDR3 length equals 21 residues. The CDR3 sequence: CASSQDYSAGSTVFGNQPQHF. CDR3 coding DNA: TGCGCCAGCAGCCAAGATTATTCGGCAGGAAGCACGGTCTTCGGCAATCAGCCCCAGCATTTT.

This sequence joins TRBV12-5 and TRBJ1-6, with D possibly matching TRBD1 (6 bases). Between the trimmed V and J ends, which lost 9 bases and 2 bases, there was a span of 17 bases. The CDR3 totals 16 residues. Germline CDR1 and CDR2: LGHNT and FRNRAP. For the CDR3, the DNA is TGTGCTAGCCGTTTAGGGGGGGGCCCCTATAATTCACCCCTCCACTTT. This translates into CASRLGGGPYNSPLHF.

This chain connects TRBV28 to TRBJ2-7, with 9 bases aligning to TRBD1. The V segment lost 6 bases and the J segment 5 bases; nucleotides outside the gene matches: 8. Per the germline V gene, CDR1 is MDHEN and CDR2 is SYDVKM. CDR3 length: 14 amino acids. The CDR3 is CASSSGQGPHEQYF. CDR3 nucleotides: TGTGCCAGCAGCTCGGGACAGGGTCCCCACGAGCAGTACTTC.

For this clone: This specimen includes other DNA sequences encoding the same CDR3. V and J are TRBV2 and TRBJ1-5; possibly TRBD1 for D (6 bases). Deletions cut 5 bases from V and 2 bases from J, with 10 bases between. Germline V CDR1 and CDR2: SNHLY, FYNNEI. The CDR3 runs 14 residues. This chain's CDR3 is CASSRGAGNQPQHF. As DNA, the CDR3 is TGTGCCAGCAGTCGGGGGGCGGGCAATCAGCCCCAGCATTTT.

V usage is TRBV6-5 and J usage is TRBJ2-1, with 9 positions matching TRBD1. Unmatched junction bases numbered 5, after V lost 5 bases and J lost 9 bases. Germline CDR1 MNHEY, CDR2 SVGAGI. The CDR3 runs to 13 residues. CDR3 nucleotide sequence: TGTGCCAGCAGTAACAGGGGGCAGGGTGAGCAGTTCTTC. Protein: CASSNRGQGEQFF.

This clone was counted between two and nine times. The chain couples TRBV6-6 to TRBJ1-2; D uncertain. This CDR3 spans 13 amino acids. V gave up 7 bases and J gave up 3 bases, with 12 bases separating them. The germline CDR1 and CDR2 sequences are MNHNY and SVGAGI (reference sequence). CDR3 DNA sequence: TGTGCCAGCACCGAGACTGACTACTATGGCTACACCTTC. This gives the protein CASTETDYYGYTF.

The gene calls are TRBV7-2 and TRBJ2-7; a possible D gene is TRBD1 (5 bases). The length of the CDR3 is 16 residues. Trimming shortened V by 5 bases and J by 2 bases, and 19 bases separated the two germline ends. CDR1 and CDR2 from the germline V gene are SGHTA and FQGNSA. The CDR3 nucleotides are TGTGCCAGCAGCCCCAAGGACACTTTAGGGACCTACGAGCAGTACTTC. This sequence encodes CASSPKDTLGTYEQYF.

The V and J genes are TRBV6-1 and TRBJ1-1, with D unresolved. Trimming took 2 bases from V and 4 from J, leaving 8 bases between them. The CDR3 has 13 amino acids. In germline, CDR1 is MNHNS, CDR2 SASEGT. CDR3 DNA: TGTGCCAGCAGTGAATCATGGTTCACTGAAGCTTTCTTT. Its protein product is CASSESWFTEAFF.

V is TRBV11-3 and J is TRBJ2-2; D tentatively fits TRBD1 or TRBD2 (6 bases each). Per the germline V gene, CDR1 is SGHNT and CDR2 is YENEEA. This CDR3 region has 15 residues. V gave up 5 bases and J gave up 4 bases, with 14 bases separating them. The CDR3 region is CASSPEGGTTGELFF. The CDR3, as DNA: TGTGCCAGCAGCCCGGAGGGGGGTACCACCGGGGAGCTGTTTTTT. The variable domain in full, with the rest retrieved from reference TRBV11-3 and TRBJ2-2, is EAGVVQSPRYKIIEKKQPVAFWCNPISGHNTLYWYLQNLGQGPELLIRYENEEAVDDSQLPKDRFSAERLKGVDSTLKIQPAELGDSAVYLCASSPEGGTTGELFFGEGSRLTVL.

J is TRBJ2-3 and V is TRBV18; no firm D call. Trimming shortened V by 3 bases and J by 6 bases, and 19 bases separated the two germline ends. Germline V gene lookup returns CDR1 KGHSH and CDR2 LQKENI. CDR3 length equals 16 residues. CDR3 DNA: TGTGCCAGCTCACCGATCGTTAGGGAATTTGTGGATACGCAGTATTTT. Translation gives CASSPIVREFVDTQYF.

V usage is TRBV9 and J usage is TRBJ2-7; 7 bases map to TRBD2. The trim removed 0 bases at V and 2 bases at J, leaving 8 bases unmatched. The CDR3 contains 16 residues. The germline V gene encodes CDR1 SGDLS and CDR2 YYNGEE. The CDR3 bases are TGTGCCAGCAGCGTAGAGGGTGGGAGGGGACCCTACGAGCAGTACTTC. Amino acid sequence: CASSVEGGRGPYEQYF.

The chain joins TRBV11-2 to TRBJ2-7; 9 bases match TRBD1. This CDR3 contains 14 residues. CDR1 and CDR2 from the germline V gene are SGHAT and FQNNGV. The ends lost 7 bases at V and 6 bases at J; junction bases unmatched: 10. The CDR3: CASTRDREFGEQYF. The CDR3 DNA is TGTGCCAGCACCCGGGACAGGGAATTTGGCGAGCAGTACTTC. The full variable domain, with the rest looked up from reference TRBV11-2 and TRBJ2-7, is EAGVAQSPRYKIIEKRQSVAFWCNPISGHATLYWYQQILGQGPKLLIQFQNNGVVDDSQLPKDRFSAERLKGVDSTLKIQPAKLEDSAVYLCASTRDREFGEQYFGPGTRLTVT.

This clone occurred once. The gene calls are TRBV4-1 and TRBJ2-1; TRBD2 might be the D (6 bases). Germline V gene data show CDR1 as MGHRA and CDR2 as YSYEKL. Deletions cut 2 bases from V and 2 bases from J, with 10 bases between. The CDR3 covers 15 residues. CDR3 sequence: CASSQYGSAYNEQFF. CDR3 nucleotide sequence: TGCGCCAGCAGCCAATACGGGAGCGCCTACAATGAGCAGTTCTTC.

The chain joins TRBV7-2 to TRBJ2-1, with D possibly being TRBD2 (5 bases). CDR1 and CDR2 from the germline V gene are SGHTA and FQGNSA. V lost 5 bases, J lost 7 bases, and 18 bases lay in between. The CDR3 consists of 15 residues. The CDR3 sequence: CASSRLGTSLNEQFF. The CDR3 DNA is TGTGCCAGCAGCCGATTAGGAACTAGTTTGAATGAGCAGTTCTTC.

This clone appeared once. V usage is TRBV7-6 and J usage is TRBJ1-3; 9 bases are shared with TRBD1. Germline-derived CDR1 and CDR2 are SGHVS and FNYEAQ. The J segment lost 1 base and the V segment lost 5 bases, leaving 3 bases of the junction unmatched. The CDR3 spans 15 residues. The chain's CDR3 is CASSLGTGSGNTIYF. Here the CDR3 DNA reads TGTGCCAGCAGCCTTGGGACAGGGTCTGGAAACACCATATATTTT.

V usage is TRBV10-3 and J usage is TRBJ2-5; TRBD1 aligns across 9 bases. The CDR3 totals 15 residues. The germline gives CDR1 ENHRY, CDR2 SYGVKD. J was trimmed by 1 base and V by 10 bases; bases with no gene match: 10. CDR3 sequence: CATATGTGSQETQYF. The CDR3 nucleotides read TGTGCCACTGCTACCGGGACAGGGAGCCAAGAGACCCAGTACTTC.

V usage is TRBV19 and J usage is TRBJ2-7, with 11 bases matching TRBD2. From germline, CDR1 is LNHDA and CDR2 SQIVND (reference sequence). Germline trimming cut 3 bases from V and 2 bases from J; bases unmatched to any gene: 6. The CDR3 is made up of 16 amino acids. The CDR3 sequence: CASSITGTSGPYEQYF. The CDR3 region has the DNA TGTGCCAGTAGTATTACCGGGACTAGCGGACCCTACGAGCAGTACTTC. The whole variable domain, filled in from reference TRBV19 and TRBJ2-7, reads DGGITQSPKYLFRKEGQNVTLSCEQNLNHDAMYWYRQDPGQGLRLIYYSQIVNDFQKGDIAEGYSVSREKKESFPLTVTSAQKNPTAFYLCASSITGTSGPYEQYFGPGTRLTVT.